This is a list of T cell receptor beta chains from one sample in a study of cytomegalovirus exposure and HLA in healthy donors. Data came from immunoSEQ multiplex PCR; TCRdb stores just in-frame clones and leaves some out. The repertoire holds fewer than 250,000 clones, with roughly 79% as singletons. Sequencing was performed on PBMCs. The receptors originated from a woman in her late teens or twenties in good health and CMV-seronegative. Each CDR3 is given with its conserved first and last residue. The D gene is left open where the match is weak. The size entry is marked missing in some rows and otherwise reads once, few, many or a size class.

TRBJ2-7	.	.	TRBV6-5	CASSGQSSSYEQYF	TGTGCCAGCAGTGGCCAGTCAAGCTCCTACGAGCAGTACTTC
TRBJ1-3	.	TRBD1	TRBV5-1	CASSSGTGGSGNTIYF	TGCGCCAGCAGCTCTGGGACAGGGGGCTCTGGAAACACCATATATTTT
TRBJ1-2	.	.	TRBV28	CASSFPSGGSDYGYTF	TGTGCCAGCAGTTTCCCTTCGGGAGGCAGTGACTATGGCTACACCTTC
TRBJ1-3	.	.	TRBV28	CASSLTPSSGNTIYF	TGTGCCAGCAGTTTAACCCCCAGCTCTGGAAACACCATATATTTT
TRBJ2-7	.	TRBD2	TRBV5-1	CASSQLAGTPYEQYF	TGCGCCAGCAGCCAACTAGCGGGGACCCCCTACGAGCAGTACTTC
TRBJ2-1	.	.	TRBV7-3	CASSLTRDFAEQFF	TGTGCCAGCAGCTTAACCCGGGACTTCGCGGAGCAGTTCTTC
TRBJ2-1	.	TRBD2	TRBV19	CASSISSGGLSYNEQFF	TGTGCCAGTAGTATATCAAGCGGGGGCCTCTCCTACAATGAGCAGTTCTTC
TRBJ2-5	.	TRBD2	TRBV28	CASSLTRSGRAVETQYF	TGTGCCAGCAGTTTAACGCGAAGCGGGAGGGCCGTGGAGACCCAGTACTTC
TRBJ2-1	.	TRBD2	TRBV6-8	CASKQGLAGLYNEQFF	TGTGCCAGCAAACAGGGGCTAGCGGGGCTCTACAATGAGCAGTTCTTC
TRBJ1-2	.	TRBD1	TRBV28	CASSSPTPTGHYGYTF	TGTGCCAGCAGTTCGCCAACTCCGACAGGGCACTATGGCTACACCTTC
TRBJ2-7	few	.	TRBV6-5	CASSYGDRTYEQYF	TGTGCCAGCAGTTACGGTGACAGGACCTACGAGCAGTACTTC
TRBJ2-7	.	.	TRBV6-6	CASTPGLGAYEQYF	TGTGCCAGCACCCCAGGGCTAGGGGCCTACGAGCAGTACTTC
TRBJ2-2	.	.	TRBV7-8	CASSHRLGDTGELFF	TGTGCCAGCAGCCATCGACTAGGGGACACCGGGGAGCTGTTTTTT
TRBJ2-3	once	.	TRBV29-1	CSVEGQGSDTQYF	TGCAGCGTTGAAGGGCAGGGTTCAGATACGCAGTATTTT
TRBJ2-1	.	.	TRBV19	CASSIAGRDYNEQFF	TGTGCCAGTAGTATAGCGGGGCGGGACTACAATGAGCAGTTCTTC
TRBJ1-2	.	.	TRBV7-9	CASSLPGVRYGYTF	TGTGCCAGCAGCTTACCAGGGGTCCGCTATGGCTACACCTTC
TRBJ2-3	.	TRBD1	TRBV6-5	CASRSTGGGRDTQYF	TGTGCCAGCAGGTCGACAGGGGGTGGGAGAGATACGCAGTATTTT
TRBJ2-7	.	TRBD2	TRBV9	CASSDSDGGFTYEQYF	TGTGCCAGCAGCGACTCGGACGGGGGGTTTACCTACGAGCAGTACTTC
TRBJ2-1	.	TRBD2	TRBV5-1	CASSHRTSGRVSSYNEQFF	TGCGCCAGCAGCCACCGGACTAGCGGGAGGGTGAGCTCCTACAATGAGCAGTTCTTC
TRBJ1-2	few	.	TRBV4-2	CASSQVEGGYTF	TGTGCCAGCAGCCAAGTCGAGGGTGGCTACACCTTC
TRBJ2-7	.	TRBD2	TRBV6-6	CASSYERGAYEQYF	TGTGCCAGCAGTTATGAACGGGGGGCCTACGAGCAGTACTTC